This T cell receptor (beta chain) derives from a study of blood T cell repertoires in COVID-19. On the study more broadly: The United States, Italy and Spain were the sources of the acute and convalescent COVID-19 samples. In each case, the material was cDNA or gDNA derived from T cells, B-cell-depleted T cells, or PBMCs.

Assignments of participants to cohorts depended upon their own reported clinical history. Original analysis: Quantification of nucleated cells was approximated via reference gene primer amplification. Method: immunoSEQ multiplex PCR; TCRdb's copy keeps in-frame clones and lacks some. V, J and clone size were drawn from that table, and D and trimming were deduced from the DNA. The sample holds about 440,000 clones, about 85% seen once. This CDR3 is 12 amino acids long. V was pared by 2 bases and J by 10 bases, with 4 bases of the junction left unmatched. Germline V lookup: CDR1 WSHSY, CDR2 SAAADI. The sequencing input was PBMCs or T cells enriched from blood (not recorded which). The V gene is TRBV10-2, the J gene TRBJ2-7; 8 nucleotides agree with TRBD1. The TCR was taken from a woman between 18 and 29 years old with acute COVID-19. CDR3 in amino acids: CASSETDRDQYF. The CDR3 nucleotides are TGCGCCAGCAGTGAGACGGACAGGGATCAGTACTTC.